These 7 T cell receptor beta chains share one sample of origin, sequenced in a study of blood T cell repertoires in COVID-19. TCRdb's copy holds only in-frame clones and misses some; the assay was immunoSEQ multiplex PCR. The data contain fewer than 250,000 clones, approximately 87% of them singletons. The sample consisted of peripheral blood. The receptors shown here come from a woman in her 70s with active or convalescent COVID-19.

The rearrangement uses TRBV6-2 or TRBV6-3 and TRBJ1-1, with a tentative D call TRBD1 (5 bases). This CDR3 comprises 16 residues. The germline gives CDR1 MNHEY, CDR2 SVGEGT. Deletions cut 0 bases from V and 1 base from J, with 12 bases between. Here the CDR3 reads CASSYSMRRANTEAFF. Written as DNA, the CDR3 is TGTGCCAGCAGTTACTCGATGCGCAGGGCGAACACTGAAGCTTTCTTT.

V gene TRBV28 combines with J gene TRBJ2-7; 8 bases are a match to TRBD1. Germline values: CDR1 MDHEN, CDR2 SYDVKM. V was clipped by 4 bases and J by 1 base; unmatched bases: 9. CDR3 length equals 16 residues. CDR3 sequence (DNA): TGTGCCAGCAGTTGGGGGACAGGAACGGCATCCTACGAGCAGTACTTC. Translating gives CASSWGTGTASYEQYF.

The chain links TRBV27 to TRBJ2-1, with 7 bases lining up with TRBD1. CDR1 and CDR2 from the germline V gene are MNHEY and SMNVEV (reference sequence). CDR3 size: 15 residues. Unmatched junction bases numbered 9, after V lost 2 bases and J lost 8 bases. The CDR3 DNA sequence: TGTGCCAGCAGTTTAACCGGGACAGAAGGCGATGAGCAGTTCTTC. Amino acid sequence: CASSLTGTEGDEQFF.

The rearrangement uses TRBV2 and TRBJ1-5; D gene uncertain. Looked up from germline, CDR1 is SNHLY and CDR2 is FYNNEI. The CDR3 has 15 residues. V gave up 6 bases and J gave up 0 bases, with 12 bases separating them. The CDR3 loop reads CASRLTSPSNQPQHF. The CDR3 DNA reads TGTGCCAGCAGATTGACAAGCCCTAGCAATCAGCCCCAGCATTTT.

The chain uses TRBV7-8 and TRBJ2-3, with 8 bases that match TRBD2. The germline gives CDR1 SGHVS, CDR2 FQNEAQ. This CDR3 spans 16 amino acids. Trimming cost V 4 bases and J 8 bases; bases outside gene matches: 14. The CDR3 DNA reads as TGTGCCAGCAGCTCCCCCTCCGGGACTAGGTCTTCTACGCAGTATTTT. Protein product: CASSSPSGTRSSTQYF.

As DNA, the CDR3 is TGTGCCAGTAGCCCTTCCCGGGACAGGGACGCAGATACGCAGTATTTT. Encoded protein: CASSPSRDRDADTQYF. The rearrangement joins TRBV19 to TRBJ2-3; 9 positions agree with TRBD1. The V gene end was trimmed by 6 bases and the J gene end by 4 bases; junction bases not matched to a gene: 11. Germline V gene sequence: CDR1 LNHDA, CDR2 SQIVND (reference sequence). The CDR3 extends over 16 amino acids.

V and J are TRBV20-1 and TRBJ2-1, with D possibly being TRBD1 (7 bases). The length of the CDR3 is 13 residues. Between the trimmed V and J ends, which lost 3 bases and 9 bases, there was a span of 15 bases. Germline CDR1 and CDR2: DFQATT and SNEGSKA (reference sequence). In DNA, the CDR3 is TGCAGTGCTAGTCAATACAGGGGAGGTGAGCAGTTCTTC. Translating gives CSASQYRGGEQFF.